This T cell receptor beta chain was sequenced for a study of PD-1 blockade in classical Hodgkin lymphoma. Regarding the study as a whole: Repertoire differences lack defined causes, possibly disease activity or prior therapy. Researchers reported that CD4+ TCR diversity, though not CD8+, rose significantly by C4D1.

This CDR3 contains 15 residues. V dropped 6 bases and J dropped 0 bases, with 12 bases sitting between them. The germline CDR1 and CDR2 sequences are SGHVS and FNYEAQ. Each patient's relapse followed autologous stem cell transplantation, and brentuximab vedotin exposure varied. When best responses were assessed, they were complete response, partial response or progressive disease. This clone was counted only a few times. Its antigen is not known. Assay: immunoSEQ multiplex PCR; the TCRdb copy retains only in-frame clones and omits some. The sample contains about 94,000 clones, roughly 89% of which appear only once.

V gene TRBV7-6 combines with J gene TRBJ2-1; tentatively, D is TRBD1 (6 bases). The sample here was peripheral blood mononuclear cells (PBMCs), taken before the second cycle of nivolumab. This sequence originates from a human donor with classical Hodgkin lymphoma. This chain's CDR3 is CASSKQGASYNEQFF. In DNA form, the CDR3 reads TGTGCCAGCAGTAAACAGGGTGCCTCCTACAATGAGCAGTTCTTC.